The 29 T cell receptor beta chains in this list originate from one sample, sequenced in a study of Tregs in tolerant kidney transplant recipients. Related graft donors supplied nonmyeloablative bone marrow transplants, and mixed chimerism was transient. Sequencing was performed with immunoSEQ multiplex PCR; in TCRdb, only in-frame clones are kept and a portion is missing. The sample's table shows 25,000 or so clones. This material consisted of CD4+ T cells from blood (PBMCs), taken 6 months after the transplant. The source of these receptors is a human patient who received a combined kidney and bone marrow transplant. Some T cells could come from the graft donor.

As for this clone: The sequence runs out 3 residues before the end of the CDR3; the remainder is reconstructed from the germline J gene. This chain uses TRBV5-1 with TRBJ2-6; 10 bases are a match to TRBD2. J lost 0 bases, V lost 3 bases, and 9 bases had no gene match. Per the germline V gene, CDR1 is SGHRS and CDR2 is YFSETQ. The CDR3 sequence is 19 residues long. The part of the CDR3 DNA that was read is TGCGCCAGCAGCTCGGCGGGGACTAGCGTTTACTCTGGGGCCAACGTC. It yields the protein CASSSAGTSVYSGANV. The entire CDR3 sequence reads CASSSAGTSVYSGANVLTF.

Comment on this clone: The read is 3 residues too short to cover the CDR3 end, so that end is filled in from the germline J gene. The chain links TRBV11-3 to TRBJ2-1; tentatively, D is TRBD1 (6 bases). The V end lost 5 bases, the J end lost 6 bases, and 11 bases lay between the germline ends. The CDR3 runs 13 residues. Germline lookup yields CDR1 SGHNT and CDR2 YENEEA. The CDR3 sequence: CASSTGQSNEQFF. The CDR3 DNA, read in part, is TGTGCCAGCAGCACCGGACAGTCCAATGAG.

Points on this clone: The missing CDR3 end, 3 residues past where the read stops, is filled in from the germline J gene. V and J are TRBV2 and TRBJ2-3, with a weak D call TRBD1 (6 bases). Germline lookup yields CDR1 SNHLY and CDR2 FYNNEI. The CDR3 covers 13 residues. The V and J ends lost 7 bases and 2 bases respectively, with 10 bases between them. The part of the CDR3 DNA that was read is TGTGCCAGCAACAGGGACCTCACAGATACG. Translating gives CASNRDLTDT. The full CDR3 reads CASNRDLTDTQYF.

Worth noting for this clone: The read comes to an end 3 residues before the CDR3 does, leaving the germline J gene to fill in the end. V usage is TRBV28 and J usage is TRBJ1-5, with 11 positions matching TRBD1. In germline, CDR1 is MDHEN, CDR2 SYDVKM. Trimming removed 4 bases from V and 2 bases from J; junction bases left unmatched: 13. The CDR3 is 19 amino acids. The CDR3 DNA, read in part, is TGTGCCAGCAGTTCTTTAGGACAGGGGGCTGGGTGGCGCAATCAGCCC. As protein: CASSSLGQGAGWRNQP. In full, the CDR3 is CASSSLGQGAGWRNQPQHF.

Note on this clone: Sequencing ends 3 residues short of the CDR3 end; the germline J gene provides the rest. The V gene is TRBV6-2 or TRBV6-3, the J gene TRBJ2-1, with 10 bases lining up with TRBD2. Germline V gene data show CDR1 as MNHEY and CDR2 as SVGEGT. The junction had 9 bases not matched to a gene; V was cut back by 3 bases and J by 7 bases. CDR3 size: 16 residues. The CDR3: CASSYQASGRLNEQFF. The CDR3 DNA, read in part, is TGTGCCAGCAGTTATCAGGCTAGCGGGAGACTTAATGAG.

For this clone: Read sequence stops 3 residues before the CDR3 end, and the germline J gene provides the missing end. V gene TRBV2 combines with J gene TRBJ2-1; 14 nucleotides line up with TRBD2. V lost 6 bases to trimming and J lost 4 bases; unmatched junction nucleotides: 5. The CDR3 is made up of 16 amino acids. In germline, CDR1 is SNHLY, CDR2 FYNNEI. The sequenced part of the CDR3 DNA is TGTGCCAGCAGACACGGGACTAGCGGGGGATACAATGAG. This encodes CASRHGTSGGYNE. The entire CDR3 reads CASRHGTSGGYNEQFF.

The CDR3 sequence is CASSYRANNSPLHF. CDR3 bases read: TGTGCCAGCAGTTACCGAGCAAATAATTCACCC. V is TRBV6-2 or TRBV6-3 and J is TRBJ1-6; no firm D call. The CDR3 extends 3 residues past the end of the read, so its final part is completed from the germline J gene. CDR3 length: 14 residues. With 2 bases removed from V and 5 bases from J, the gap between germline ends came to 7 bases. CDR1 and CDR2 (germline): MNHEY, SVGEGT.

A word on this clone: The sequence runs out 3 residues before the end of the CDR3; the remainder is reconstructed from the germline J gene. The chain carries TRBV18 and TRBJ2-7, with 7 positions matching TRBD2. CDR3 length: 18 residues. Germline values: CDR1 KGHSH, CDR2 LQKENI. The ends lost 8 bases at V and 4 bases at J; junction bases unmatched: 23. The chain's CDR3 is CASASRVRSGHRSYEQYF. The CDR3 bases that were read are TGTGCCAGCGCAAGCCGGGTCCGTAGCGGGCATCGTTCATACGAG.

A note on this clone: The read is 3 residues too short to cover the CDR3 end, so that end is filled in from the germline J gene. J is TRBJ1-3 and V is TRBV7-8; the D gene is possibly TRBD1 (6 bases). Germline V gene lookup returns CDR1 SGHVS and CDR2 FQNEAQ. This CDR3 contains 15 residues. The ends were cut back, 4 bases at V and 0 bases at J, with 10 bases in the middle. The CDR3 sequence: CASSSDRNSGNTIYF. The CDR3 DNA, read in part, is TGTGCCAGCAGCTCTGACAGGAACTCTGGAAACACC.

Regarding this clone: The read falls 3 residues short of the CDR3 end, and the missing part is taken from the germline J gene. The V call is TRBV10-3, the J call TRBJ1-1; 7 bases align to TRBD1. The junction had 4 bases not matched to a gene; V was cut back by 8 bases and J by 4 bases. Germline V gene data show CDR1 as ENHRY and CDR2 as SYGVKD. The CDR3 length is 12 residues. The DNA read from the CDR3 is TGTGCCATCGACAGGGAGGTCACTGAA. This gives the protein CAIDREVTE. The whole CDR3 protein is CAIDREVTEAFF.

Comments on this clone: The read stops 3 residues short of the end of the CDR3; the missing end is completed from the germline J gene. This sequence joins TRBV12-3 or TRBV12-4 and TRBJ1-1, with 9 bases identical to TRBD1. This CDR3 has 15 amino acids. Trimming removed 6 bases from V and 5 bases from J; junction bases left unmatched: 10. The CDR3: CASSRGTGSRTEAFF. The sequenced CDR3 bases are TGTGCCAGCAGCCGGGGGACAGGGTCGAGAACTGAA.

With respect to this clone: The CDR3 end lies 3 residues beyond the end of the read and is filled in from the germline J gene. This rearrangement joins TRBV29-1 to TRBJ1-1, with TRBD1 identical over 12 bases. The V segment lost 5 bases and the J segment 2 bases; nucleotides outside the gene matches: 6. Germline V lookup: CDR1 SQVTM, CDR2 ANQGSEA. This CDR3 is 15 amino acids long. The CDR3 sequence is CSVSGTGGRNTEAFF. The part of the CDR3 DNA that was read is TGCAGCGTTTCCGGGACAGGGGGCCGTAACACTGAA.

As to this clone: Read coverage stops 3 residues before the CDR3 terminus; the germline J gene supplies the remainder. The chain links TRBV12-3 or TRBV12-4 to TRBJ1-5, with D perhaps TRBD1 (6 bases). The CDR3 is 13 amino acids. V was clipped by 7 bases and J by 6 bases, with 13 bases between them. CDR3 amino acids: CASTGGQSQPQHF. The CDR3 bases that were read are TGTGCCAGCACGGGGGGGCAAAGTCAGCCC.

As to this clone: The read ends 3 residues shy of where the CDR3 ends; the end is completed using the germline J gene. The chain joins TRBV20-1 to TRBJ1-5; 8 nucleotides line up with TRBD1. CDR1 is DFQATT, CDR2 SNEGSKA, per germline (reference sequence). The CDR3 contains 15 residues. With 6 bases clipped from V and 7 bases from J, the junction kept 14 bases outside the gene matches. The CDR3 protein is CSATYRQGLGQPQHF. CDR3 DNA, as far as it was read: TGCAGTGCCACCTATCGACAGGGGCTTGGGCAGCCC.

As to this clone: The DNA ends 3 residues before the CDR3 does, and the rest of the CDR3 is filled in from the germline J gene. The V and J genes are TRBV7-9 and TRBJ1-5; tentative D call: TRBD1 (5 bases). Germline V lookup: CDR1 SEHNR, CDR2 FQNEAQ (reference sequence). The CDR3 is 13 amino acids. Trimming took off 1 base at V and 5 bases at J, with 6 bases between the two ends. The chain's CDR3 is CASSLGGDQPQHF. Incomplete CDR3 DNA: TGTGCCAGCAGCTTAGGGGGCGATCAGCCC.

On this clone: The read falls 3 residues short of the CDR3 end, and the missing part is taken from the germline J gene. This rearrangement joins TRBV18 to TRBJ1-5; 10 nucleotides align to TRBD1. The CDR3 has 13 amino acids. Per germline, CDR1 KGHSH and CDR2 LQKENI. Trimming at V came to 6 bases and at J to 8 bases, leaving 4 bases not matched to a gene. Partial CDR3 DNA: TGTGCCAGCTCCCGGACAGGGGGAAAGCCC. Translating gives CASSRTGGKP. The CDR3 in full is CASSRTGGKPQHF.

Concerning this clone itself: The read comes to an end 3 residues before the CDR3 does, leaving the germline J gene to fill in the end. The genes are TRBV20-1 and TRBJ2-3; 7 nucleotides line up with TRBD1. The J segment lost 1 base and the V segment lost 2 bases, leaving 3 bases of the junction unmatched. Germline loops: CDR1 DFQATT, CDR2 SNEGSKA (reference sequence). The CDR3 sequence is 14 residues long. CDR3: CSARHRGRTDTQYF. The sequenced part of the CDR3 DNA is TGCAGTGCTAGACACAGGGGTCGCACAGATACG.

Remarks on this clone: The read comes to an end 3 residues before the CDR3 does, leaving the germline J gene to fill in the end. V and J are TRBV18 and TRBJ1-5; unclear D gene. The CDR3 is 14 amino acids. V was pared by 6 bases and J by 5 bases, with 14 bases between. CDR1 is KGHSH and CDR2 is LQKENI in the germline V gene. The part of the CDR3 DNA that was read is TGTGCCAGCTCCCCCTTTACCGGGGATCAGCCC. Protein sequence: CASSPFTGDQP. The CDR3 reads in full as CASSPFTGDQPQHF.

In regard to this clone: The CDR3 is cut off 3 residues early in the read; its end comes from the germline J gene. V gene TRBV5-4 combines with J gene TRBJ1-6; 7 bases match TRBD1. Germline V lookup: CDR1 SGHNT, CDR2 YYREEE (reference sequence). J lost 9 bases, V lost 0 bases, and 6 bases had no gene match. The CDR3 runs 15 residues. CDR3 DNA (partial): TGTGCCAGCAGCTTGGAGCGACAGGGCGGTTCACCC. It yields the protein CASSLERQGGSP. The CDR3 in its entirety is CASSLERQGGSPLHF.

Of note for this clone: The read falls 3 residues short of the CDR3 end, and the missing part is taken from the germline J gene. The gene calls are TRBV5-1 and TRBJ1-1, with 7 bases aligning to TRBD1. V shed 0 bases and J 3 bases; nucleotides not matched to a gene: 5. CDR1 and CDR2 (germline): SGHRS, YFSETQ. The CDR3 covers 15 residues. CDR3 sequence: CASSLGGTADTEAFF. The CDR3 DNA, read in part, is TGCGCCAGCAGCTTGGGAGGGACAGCCGACACTGAA.

About this clone: The read ends 3 residues early relative to the CDR3; the germline J gene fills the gap. This chain joins TRBV10-3 and TRBJ2-7; TRBD1 matches 7 bases. Germline lookup yields CDR1 ENHRY and CDR2 SYGVKD. The CDR3 is made up of 14 amino acids. V lost 4 bases, J lost 4 bases, and 7 bases stayed unmatched. The covered CDR3 bases are TGTGCCATCAGTGTCGGGACAGTTCTATACGAG. Protein sequence: CAISVGTVLYE. The CDR3 in full is CAISVGTVLYEQYF.

Regarding this clone: The CDR3 goes on 3 residues after the read ends, and that part is filled in from the germline J gene. The genes are TRBV7-9 and TRBJ2-1; 7 bases match TRBD2. The trim removed 11 bases at V and 3 bases at J, leaving 7 bases unmatched. Germline CDR1 is SEHNR and CDR2 is FQNEAQ (reference sequence). The CDR3 covers 13 residues. The CDR3 DNA, read in part, is TGTGCCGGGGGGGACTTCCGCTACAATGAG. This codes for CAGGDFRYNE. The entire CDR3 protein is CAGGDFRYNEQFF.

Regarding this clone: The CDR3 extends 3 residues past the end of the read, so its final part is completed from the germline J gene. The V and J genes are TRBV11-2 and TRBJ1-1; D gene uncertain. CDR3 length: 12 amino acids. From germline, CDR1 is SGHAT and CDR2 FQNNGV. V shed 3 bases and J shed 3 bases, with 5 bases lying between them. This chain's CDR3 is CASSFRDTEAFF. The covered CDR3 bases are TGTGCCAGCAGCTTTCGTGACACTGAA.

On this clone itself: The read gets to within 3 residues of the CDR3 end, and the germline J gene fills in the rest. The chain carries TRBV7-2 and TRBJ2-7, with D unresolved. CDR1 is SGHTA, CDR2 FQGNSA, per germline. This CDR3 is 15 amino acids long. V shed 1 base and J shed 3 bases, with 13 bases lying between them. The sequenced part of the CDR3 DNA is TGTGCCAGCAGCTTAGGTGGGCCTCCTCTCTACGAG. Translating gives CASSLGGPPLYE. The whole CDR3 protein reads CASSLGGPPLYEQYF.

On this clone itself: Read data end 3 residues before the CDR3 end; the end is taken from the germline J gene. V and J are TRBV18 and TRBJ1-3; D is uncertain. CDR3 length: 17 residues. Germline V gene data show CDR1 as KGHSH and CDR2 as LQKENI. V shed 3 bases and J shed 1 base, with 16 bases lying between them. CDR3 region: CASSPSRDQLSGNTIYF. Incomplete CDR3 DNA: TGTGCCAGCTCACCTTCGAGAGATCAACTTTCTGGAAACACC.

About this clone itself: The read gets to within 3 residues of the CDR3 end, and the germline J gene fills in the rest. The rearrangement uses TRBV19 and TRBJ1-4; weak D call: TRBD1 (5 bases). The CDR3 totals 15 residues. Per the germline V gene, CDR1 is LNHDA and CDR2 is SQIVND (reference sequence). V was cut by 3 bases and J by 2 bases, with 10 bases left in between. The CDR3 reads CASSIRVDTNEKLFF. CDR3 DNA (partial): TGTGCCAGTAGTATCAGGGTTGATACTAATGAAAAA. The full variable domain, completed using reference TRBV19 and TRBJ1-4, is DGGITQSPKYLFRKEGQNVTLSCEQNLNHDAMYWYRQDPGQGLRLIYYSQIVNDFQKGDIAEGYSVSREKKESFPLTVTSAQKNPTAFYLCASSIRVDTNEKLFFGSGTQLSVL.

Notes on this clone: The CDR3 goes on 3 residues after the read ends, and that part is filled in from the germline J gene. V usage is TRBV19 and J usage is TRBJ1-2; TRBD1 is a possible D gene (5 bases). CDR1 and CDR2 from the germline V gene are LNHDA and SQIVND (reference sequence). The CDR3 runs to 15 residues. The CDR3 reads CASSVGRGVGRGYTF. The DNA read from the CDR3 is TGTGCCAGTAGTGTAGGACGGGGGGTTGGTAGAGGC.

Note on this clone: The CDR3 extends 3 residues past the end of the read, so its final part is completed from the germline J gene. This chain uses TRBV7-2 with TRBJ2-1; 7 bases align to TRBD2. There are 13 residues in the CDR3. CDR1 is SGHTA, CDR2 FQGNSA, per germline. V lost 7 bases and J lost 5; bases outside the gene matches: 5. The sequenced CDR3 bases are TGTGCCAGCACCCGGACTAGGAACAATGAG. Protein sequence: CASTRTRNNE. The entire CDR3 protein reads CASTRTRNNEQFF.

As regards this clone: The read terminates 3 residues before the CDR3 end, so the remaining end is supplied by the germline J gene. This chain joins TRBV2 and TRBJ1-2; 9 bases align to TRBD1. The junction had 9 bases not matched to a gene; V was cut back by 6 bases and J by 4 bases. There are 15 residues in the CDR3. The germline V gene encodes CDR1 SNHLY and CDR2 FYNNEI. CDR3 DNA (partial): TGTGCCAGCAGGCCTGCTACAGGGGGCATCTATGGC. Its protein is CASRPATGGIYG. The entire CDR3 sequence reads CASRPATGGIYGYTF.